The source of this T cell receptor (beta chain) is a study of spatial heterogeneity in lung cancer. Overall study: Compared with alpha-chain sequences, beta-chain sequences were consistently detected in greater numbers.

There are many counts of this clonotype. Its cognate antigen is unknown. MiXCR, applied by TCRdb to the 5' RACE reads, yields one record per CDR3 protein. The sample includes nearly 11,000 distinct CDR3 sequences, about 5.2% of them seen just once. Whole-study findings and limits: It was found that expanded intratumoral alpha and beta TCR counts tracked tumor mutation counts. Quantities of ubiquitous and regional expanded TCRs paralleled ubiquitous and regional nonsynonymous mutations, respectively.

The CDR3 runs 13 residues. Germline assignment: CDR1 SQVTM and CDR2 ANQGSEA. V lost 2 bases and J lost 5; bases outside the gene matches: 5. Time point of the sample: sample taken at primary tumor resection. Sequencing used lung tumor tissue, obtained at surgery. This rearrangement joins TRBV29-1 to TRBJ2-7, with TRBD1 matching 8 bases. This clonotype was obtained from a male donor with early-stage non-small cell lung cancer. The DNA of the CDR3 is TGCAGCGTTGAATGGACAGGGACCCACGAGCAGTACTTC. It codes for CSVEWTGTHEQYF.